This T cell receptor beta chain was captured in a study of identical twins. TCRdb reprocessed the 5' RACE reads with MiXCR, giving one entry per CDR3 protein. This table holds about 690,000 distinct CDR3 sequences, 21% found once. Germline loops: CDR1 DFQATT, CDR2 SNEGSKA (reference sequence). The V end lost 6 bases, the J end lost 6 bases, and 12 bases lay between the germline ends. The length of the CDR3 is 12 residues. This clonotype showed up many times. The same specimen was also included in a second study, on T cells expressing NK-cell markers.

V and J are TRBV20-1 and TRBJ2-1; perhaps TRBD2 as D (6 bases). The source of this sequence is a woman aged 18 to 35 in good health. Sequenced: PBMCs. The CDR3 sequence: CSARPGGNEQFF. Here the CDR3 DNA reads TGCAGTGCCCGACCCGGGGGCAATGAGCAGTTCTTC.